The source of this T cell receptor (beta chain) is a study of breast tumors, draining lymph nodes, adjacent tissues. This CDR3 has 15 amino acids. The germline V and J ends were trimmed by 0 bases and 2 bases, with 11 bases remaining between them. Per germline, CDR1 MNHEY and CDR2 SMNVEV (reference sequence). Each CDR3 protein gets one entry after TCRdb re-called the multiplex PCR reads with MiXCR. The sample has under 110,000 distinct CDR3 sequences, more than 30% seen once. Study results and caveats: The data were judged consistent with most tumor T cells coming from lymph node and expanding in tumor. Luminal-like breast cancer showed significantly greater tumor-nontumor repertoire similarity than basal-like breast cancer did.

The table lists this clonotype with many counts. The antigen is undetermined. The lymph nodes were axillary draining lymph nodes from breast cancer patients. This clonotype was obtained from a female donor with breast cancer. Some clones in this sample may be carry-over from other donors' samples. The V call is TRBV27, the J call TRBJ2-7; no firm D call. The sample consisted of axillary lymph node tissue. CDR3 amino acids: CASSLSSAGPYEQYF. The CDR3, as DNA: TGTGCCAGCAGTTTATCGAGCGCCGGTCCCTACGAGCAGTACTTC.